This T cell receptor beta chain was retrieved from a study of blood T cell repertoires in COVID-19. Assay used: immunoSEQ multiplex PCR; TCRdb lists only in-frame clones, some missing. The sample has fewer than 350,000 clones; roughly nine tenths are singletons. Germline loops: CDR1 KGHSH, CDR2 LQKENI. V dropped 6 bases and J dropped 0 bases, with 15 bases sitting between them. The CDR3 runs to 17 residues. The sequence derives from a woman in her twenties or thirties with COVID-19, enrolled during active disease. The chain recombines TRBV18 with TRBJ1-6; D is unclear. The specimen was peripheral blood. CDR3 DNA sequence: TGTGCCAGCTCGCCCCGTGGGCCGAGCTCCTATAATTCACCCCTCCACTTT. This gives the protein CASSPRGPSSYNSPLHF.